This TCR beta chain was retrieved from a study of T-cell memory formation after mild COVID-19. This clonotype turned up a few times. A single record per CDR3 protein comes from TCRdb applying MiXCR to the 5' RACE reads. The table lists hundreds of thousands of distinct CDR3 sequences, roughly 13% of them singletons. CDR3 size: 14 residues. CDR1 and CDR2 (germline): MNHEY, SVGAGI. The junction had 8 bases not matched to a gene; V was cut back by 6 bases and J by 5 bases. This clonotype originated in a man between 18 and 29 years old who had mild COVID-19 (a few samples of this study predate the infection). Cell type and time point are not known. Source material: PBMCs or a T cell subset sorted from them (not recorded which). This rearrangement joins TRBV6-5 to TRBJ2-5; 8 bases map to TRBD2. CDR3 residues: CASRGRGGRETQYF. The CDR3, as DNA: TGTGCCAGCAGGGGCCGGGGGGGCAGGGAGACCCAGTACTTC.